Presented here are 31 T cell receptor beta chains from one specimen sequenced in a study of T cells in Graves' hyperthyroidism and ophthalmopathy. There were TCR beta CDR3 regions amplified from RNA transcripts. RT-PCR in the first round (using the HTBI primer set) targeted the TCR CDR3. TCRdb re-derived calls from the multiplex PCR reads in MiXCR, one entry per CDR3 protein. The sample lists more than 300,000 distinct CDR3 sequences; about a sixth were seen once. The sample was blood. These receptors originate from a woman aged 25 to 39 with Graves' hyperthyroidism that later progressed to Graves' ophthalmopathy.

The gene calls are TRBV11-2 and TRBJ2-2; 9 bases map to TRBD1. The CDR3 sequence is 19 residues long. Unmatched junction bases numbered 16, after V lost 2 bases and J lost 6 bases. Germline loops: CDR1 SGHAT, CDR2 FQNNGV. This chain's CDR3 is CASSLPPGTGTGSAGELFF. In DNA form, the CDR3 reads TGTGCCAGCAGCTTACCTCCTGGAACCGGGACAGGGTCAGCCGGGGAGCTGTTTTTT.

This clonotype was picked up many times. The chain couples TRBV2 to TRBJ1-1; 8 bases fit TRBD1. V gave up 6 bases and J gave up 3 bases; unmatched junction bases: 3. In germline, CDR1 is SNHLY, CDR2 FYNNEI. The CDR3 loop spans 13 amino acids. The CDR3 bases are TGTGCCAGCAGCCAGACAGGGGACACTGAAGCTTTCTTT. Its protein is CASSQTGDTEAFF.

In this sample, this clonotype turned up many times. V and J are TRBV2 and TRBJ2-5; 11 bases are a match to TRBD2. Trimming removed 8 bases from V and 5 bases from J; junction bases left unmatched: 7. The CDR3 contains 14 residues. Germline CDR1 reads SNHLY; CDR2 reads FYNNEI. CDR3 sequence: CASVAGGPWETQYF. The CDR3 DNA is TGTGCCAGCGTAGCGGGGGGGCCTTGGGAGACCCAGTACTTC.

The genes are TRBV4-1 and TRBJ2-1; weak D call: TRBD1 (6 bases). CDR1 MGHRA and CDR2 YSYEKL come from the germline V gene. Trimming removed 0 bases from V and 7 bases from J, with 10 bases in between. The CDR3 has 14 amino acids. The CDR3: CASSQDTGLNEQFF. CDR3 nucleotides: TGCGCCAGCAGCCAAGATACAGGGTTGAATGAGCAGTTCTTC.

This clonotype was detected many times. V usage is TRBV4-1 and J usage is TRBJ2-5; 10 positions agree with TRBD1. Germline values: CDR1 MGHRA, CDR2 YSYEKL. V shed 7 bases and J 5 bases; nucleotides not matched to a gene: 13. The CDR3 spans 16 residues. In nucleotides, the CDR3 is TGCGCCAGCACTCTTAGACAGGGGGCGCTTGGGGAGACCCAGTACTTC. This translates into CASTLRQGALGETQYF.

Many counts were recorded for this clonotype. This chain joins TRBV7-9 and TRBJ1-3; no reliable D call. Trimming stripped 5 bases from V and 3 bases from J, with 8 bases between. The CDR3 contains 13 residues. The V gene's germline CDR1 is SEHNR and CDR2 FQNEAQ (reference sequence). The CDR3 spells CASSQSFGNTIYF. The CDR3 DNA sequence: TGTGCCAGCAGCCAATCCTTTGGAAACACCATATATTTT.

Ten or more counts support this clonotype. A junction end diverges from the germline sequence, so it may reflect a read error. This chain's CDR3 is CASSSHMNTEALF. For the CDR3, the DNA is TGTGCCAGCAGTTCCCATATGAACACTGAAGCTCTCTTT. The chain carries TRBV6-1 and TRBJ1-1; D uncertain. Looked up from germline, CDR1 is MNHNS and CDR2 is SASEGT. CDR3 length: 13 residues.

This clonotype showed up just a few times. The V call is TRBV12-3 or TRBV12-4, the J call TRBJ2-2; TRBD2 matches at 7 bases. CDR3 length equals 15 residues. After removal of 1 base from V and 6 bases from J, the junction contained 5 bases not matched to a gene. The CDR3 region is CASSLDRGGSGELFF. CDR3 coding DNA: TGTGCCAGCAGTTTAGACCGGGGAGGGTCCGGGGAGCTGTTTTTT.

This clonotype showed up many times. The chain couples TRBV6-1 to TRBJ2-5, with D unresolved. CDR3 length: 14 residues. The germline gives CDR1 MNHNS, CDR2 SASEGT. Trimming pared 6 bases from V and 1 base from J, leaving 12 bases between. CDR3 DNA: TGTGCCAGCAGCCCGGACGCGTTCCAAGAGACCCAGTACTTC. The encoded protein is CASSPDAFQETQYF.

The rearrangement uses TRBV19 and TRBJ1-3; TRBD1 might be the D (6 bases). Per the germline V gene, CDR1 is LNHDA and CDR2 is SQIVND (reference sequence). The CDR3 is made up of 16 amino acids. Trimming took 3 bases from V and 4 from J, leaving 16 bases between them. CDR3: CASSIRSGADGNTIYF. DNA for the CDR3: TGTGCCAGTAGTATTAGGTCAGGGGCAGACGGAAACACCATATATTTT.

The V gene is TRBV9, the J gene TRBJ1-2; perhaps TRBD1 as D (6 bases). Germline V CDR1 and CDR2: SGDLS, YYNGEE. This CDR3 comprises 15 residues. Deletions cut 0 bases from V and 5 bases from J, with 14 bases between. CDR3 in amino acids: CASSVGDTPRYGYTF. In DNA form, the CDR3 reads TGTGCCAGCAGCGTAGGGGACACGCCGAGATATGGCTACACCTTC.

This clonotype was recorded at least ten times. This chain uses TRBV12-3 or TRBV12-4 with TRBJ2-3; unclear D gene. This CDR3 spans 14 amino acids. Trimming removed 6 bases from V and 1 base from J, with 11 bases in between. CDR3 bases: TGTGCCAGCAGGTCACGGGCAGGCACAGATACGCAGTATTTT. Translation: CASRSRAGTDTQYF.

Ten or more counts support this clonotype. V gene TRBV2 combines with J gene TRBJ2-4; 10 bases are a match to TRBD2. This CDR3 spans 19 amino acids. Germline V gene data show CDR1 as SNHLY and CDR2 as FYNNEI. J lost 0 bases, V lost 0 bases, and 8 bases had no gene match. The CDR3 protein is CASSEALAGADLAKNIQYF. The CDR3 DNA is TGTGCCAGCAGTGAAGCGCTAGCGGGGGCCGATCTAGCCAAAAACATTCAGTACTTC.

V gene TRBV7-9 combines with J gene TRBJ2-1; 10 nucleotides line up with TRBD2. CDR3 size: 16 residues. Germline V CDR1 and CDR2: SEHNR, FQNEAQ (reference sequence). The V segment lost 1 base and the J segment 5 bases; nucleotides outside the gene matches: 5. CDR3 coding DNA: TGTGCCAGCAGCTTAGGAGGGACTAGCGCCCACAATGAGCAGTTCTTC. Its protein is CASSLGGTSAHNEQFF.

In this sample, this clonotype turned up many times. The rearrangement links TRBV5-4 to TRBJ2-1; D not resolved. The CDR3 sequence is 16 residues long. The germline gives CDR1 SGHNT, CDR2 YYREEE (reference sequence). V was shortened by 1 base and J by 3 bases, with 14 bases between the two germline ends. CDR3 DNA sequence: TGTGCCAGCAGCTTGTCTGCTCCCTCCAGCTACAATGAGCAGTTCTTC. Its translation: CASSLSAPSSYNEQFF.

This clonotype was seen repeatedly, ten times or more. This chain uses TRBV6-1 with TRBJ1-1; 8 bases match TRBD1. CDR3 size: 13 residues. Germline trimming cut 5 bases from V and 3 bases from J; bases unmatched to any gene: 2. Germline loops: CDR1 MNHNS, CDR2 SASEGT. The CDR3 region is CASSTGGHTEAFF. The CDR3 DNA follows: TGTGCCAGCAGTACAGGGGGACACACTGAAGCTTTCTTT.

This clonotype has ten or more counts. The chain joins TRBV10-2 to TRBJ1-1, with 10 bases that match TRBD1. J gave up 4 bases and V 6 bases, and 5 bases lay outside the gene matches. There are 14 residues in the CDR3. Germline assignment: CDR1 WSHSY and CDR2 SAAADI. CDR3 residues: CASSYGTGATEAFF. The CDR3 coding sequence is TGCGCCAGCAGCTACGGGACAGGGGCCACTGAAGCTTTCTTT.

This clonotype was seen a few times. The J gene is TRBJ2-6, the V gene TRBV5-6; possible D gene TRBD2, 6 bases. The CDR3 totals 18 residues. V lost 1 base, J lost 0 bases, and 14 bases lay in between. Germline V gene data show CDR1 as SGHDT and CDR2 as YYEEEE. The CDR3 DNA follows: TGTGCCAGCAGCTTGTTGGGGGGTCCCCTCTCTGGGGCCAACGTCCTGACTTTC. This gives the protein CASSLLGGPLSGANVLTF.

This clonotype was found a few times. This chain connects TRBV11-3 to TRBJ2-3, with D perhaps matching TRBD2 (6 bases). Per the germline V gene, CDR1 is SGHNT and CDR2 is YENEEA. The CDR3 runs to 17 residues. Trimming left V 1 base short and J 5 bases short, with 19 bases between. The CDR3 sequence: CASSLGDSPRSVDTQYF. The DNA of the CDR3 is TGTGCCAGCAGCTTAGGGGACTCCCCCAGGTCCGTAGATACGCAGTATTTT.

This clonotype came up many times. V and J are TRBV10-1 and TRBJ2-1, with D possibly TRBD2 on 6 matching bases. The CDR3 covers 13 residues. Per the germline V gene, CDR1 is WNHNN and CDR2 is SYGVQD (reference sequence). V was pared by 0 bases and J by 8 bases, with 8 bases between. CDR3 bases: TGCGCCAGCAGTGAGTCGCGGGACGATGAGCAGTTCTTC. Translated: CASSESRDDEQFF.

The chain combines TRBV4-1 with TRBJ1-5; perhaps TRBD1 as D (5 bases). Germline V CDR1 and CDR2: MGHRA, YSYEKL. V shed 4 bases and J shed 6 bases, with 19 bases lying between them. This CDR3 comprises 16 residues. The CDR3: CASSPSAPRDAQPQHF. For the CDR3, the DNA is TGCGCCAGCAGCCCCTCAGCCCCCCGGGACGCTCAGCCCCAGCATTTT.

This clonotype was recorded a few times. A much bigger clone sits one base away, suggesting this may be a read error. J is TRBJ2-2 and V is TRBV11-2; either TRBD1 or TRBD2 may supply D (5 bases each). This CDR3 comprises 15 residues. The germline V gene encodes CDR1 SGHAT and CDR2 FQNNGV. DNA of the CDR3: TGTGCCAGCAGCTCCCGTGAAGGGGAAACCGGGGAGCTGCTTTTT. This encodes CASSSREGETGELLF.

There are many counts of this clonotype. The V gene is TRBV6-5, the J gene TRBJ1-1; D uncertain. Germline-derived CDR1 and CDR2 are MNHEY and SVGAGI. This CDR3 comprises 15 residues. V was pared by 0 bases and J by 1 base, with 9 bases between. DNA of the CDR3: TGTGCCAGCAGTTACTCGAGAGAGGGGAACACTGAAGCTTTCTTT. As protein: CASSYSREGNTEAFF.

V and J are TRBV18 and TRBJ1-1, with a weak D call TRBD1 (5 bases). CDR3 length: 20 residues. V lost 2 bases, J lost 0 bases, and 25 bases lay in between. Per germline, CDR1 KGHSH and CDR2 LQKENI. CDR3: CASSPSHNRREVRMNTEAFF. In DNA form, the CDR3 reads TGTGCCAGCTCACCAAGCCATAATCGCAGGGAAGTGAGGATGAACACTGAAGCTTTCTTT.

The chain recombines TRBV28 with TRBJ1-5, with no clear D. CDR1 is MDHEN and CDR2 is SYDVKM in the germline V gene. This CDR3 contains 12 residues. V gave up 6 bases and J gave up 4 bases, with 7 bases separating them. The CDR3 sequence: CASRRSNQPQHF. CDR3 nucleotides: TGTGCCAGCAGGAGATCGAATCAGCCCCAGCATTTT. Variable domain in full (rest from reference TRBV28 and TRBJ1-5): DVKVTQSSRYLVKRTGEKVFLECVQDMDHENMFWYRQDPGLGLRLIYFSYDVKMKEKGDIPEGYSVSREKKERFSLILESASTNQTSMYLCASRRSNQPQHFGDGTRLSIL.

This clonotype was recorded at least ten times. The rearrangement joins TRBV20-1 to TRBJ2-3; TRBD2 might be the D (6 bases). From germline, CDR1 is DFQATT and CDR2 SNEGSKA (reference sequence). Trimming removed 6 bases from V and 1 base from J, with 20 bases in between. The CDR3 length is 16 residues. In nucleotides, the CDR3 is TGCAGTGCAGACCCCTACGGGGGAGAGGGCACAGATACGCAGTATTTT. Protein: CSADPYGGEGTDTQYF.

The chain joins TRBV27 to TRBJ2-2, with a tentative D call TRBD2 (6 bases). Per the germline V gene, CDR1 is MNHEY and CDR2 is SMNVEV (reference sequence). The CDR3 spans 18 residues. The V and J ends lost 5 bases and 6 bases respectively, with 25 bases between them. The CDR3 spells CASSARELGLDRAGELFF. As DNA, the CDR3 is TGTGCCAGCAGTGCCCGCGAGCTGGGACTCGATAGAGCCGGGGAGCTGTTTTTT.

This clonotype has ten or more counts. The chain employs TRBV2 and TRBJ1-5; TRBD1 might be the D (5 bases). Germline V CDR1 and CDR2: SNHLY, FYNNEI. The CDR3 is 13 residues long. V was trimmed by 7 bases and J by 2 bases, leaving 9 bases between them. The CDR3, as DNA: TGTGCCAGCACGGGGGGGGGCAATCAGCCCCAGCATTTT. It translates to CASTGGGNQPQHF.

This chain connects TRBV18 to TRBJ1-1; D might be TRBD1 (6 bases). The CDR3 spans 15 residues. Trimming shortened V by 2 bases and J by 0 bases, and 10 bases separated the two germline ends. Germline CDR1 reads KGHSH; CDR2 reads LQKENI. The CDR3, as DNA: TGTGCCAGCTCACCAGGGGGCAACATGAACACTGAAGCTTTCTTT. It specifies CASSPGGNMNTEAFF.

In this sample, this clonotype turned up many times. The chain has TRBV2 and TRBJ2-1; the match to TRBD2 covers 11 bases. After removal of 6 bases from V and 4 bases from J, the junction contained 5 bases not matched to a gene. The CDR3 runs to 15 residues. Germline V gene data show CDR1 as SNHLY and CDR2 as FYNNEI. CDR3 residues: CASSGTSGGYNEQFF. The CDR3 region has the DNA TGTGCCAGCAGCGGGACTAGCGGAGGTTACAATGAGCAGTTCTTC.

This chain joins TRBV28 and TRBJ2-5, with 13 bases fitting TRBD2. The CDR3 totals 19 residues. The germline gives CDR1 MDHEN, CDR2 SYDVKM. The J segment lost 4 bases and the V segment lost 5 bases, leaving 16 bases of the junction unmatched. The CDR3 loop reads CASSRWAQLAGGAGETQYF. The CDR3 DNA follows: TGTGCCAGCAGTCGTTGGGCACAACTAGCGGGAGGGGCAGGAGAGACCCAGTACTTC.